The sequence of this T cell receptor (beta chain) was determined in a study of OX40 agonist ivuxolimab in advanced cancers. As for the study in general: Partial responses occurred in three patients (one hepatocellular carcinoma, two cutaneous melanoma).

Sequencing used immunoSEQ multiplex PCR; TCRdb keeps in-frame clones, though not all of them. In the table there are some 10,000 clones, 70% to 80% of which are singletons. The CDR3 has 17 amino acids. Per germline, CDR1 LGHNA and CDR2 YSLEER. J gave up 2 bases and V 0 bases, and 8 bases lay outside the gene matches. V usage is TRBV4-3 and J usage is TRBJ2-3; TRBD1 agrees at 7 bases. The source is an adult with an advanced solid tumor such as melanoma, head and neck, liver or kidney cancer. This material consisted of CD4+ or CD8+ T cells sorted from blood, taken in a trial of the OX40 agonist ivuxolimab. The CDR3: CASSQDRWGQTTDTQYF. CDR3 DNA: TGCGCCAGCAGCCAAGATCGATGGGGACAGACCACAGATACGCAGTATTTT.